This TCR beta chain derives from a study of blood T cell repertoires in COVID-19. Using immunoSEQ multiplex PCR, the repertoire was profiled, and TCRdb retains in-frame clones only, with some absent. The top ten clones hold more than 2% of a sample with more than 100,000 clones, around 89% of them seen once. CDR3 size: 14 residues. V shed 2 bases, J shed 3 bases, and the junction held 1 base outside the gene matches. The V gene's germline CDR1 is MNHEY and CDR2 SVGAGI. The material sequenced was peripheral blood. This TCR derives from a man in his 70s with active COVID-19. V is TRBV6-5 and J is TRBJ2-7, with 10 bases aligning to TRBD2. The CDR3 sequence: CASSYRTSGYEQYF. The CDR3 DNA reads TGTGCCAGCAGTTACAGGACTAGCGGCTACGAGCAGTACTTC.